This is a list of T cell receptor beta chains from one sample in a study of CD8 T cells in ankylosing spondylitis. Using its own MiXCR run on the 5' RACE reads, TCRdb lists one record per CDR3 protein. The table shows roughly 100,000 distinct CDR3 sequences, with nearly 25% occurring only once. The sample comprised synovial fluid, either unsorted or a sorted T cell fraction (not recorded which). The receptors stem from a male donor with ankylosing spondylitis. The conserved cysteine and the conserved F or W are not part of the CDR3 here. Clone sizes are given selectively: once, few, many, or a class where the clone is expanded.

size: NA; V: TRBV3-1; J: TRBJ2-1; CDR3: ASSQAQTKQF
size: many; V: TRBV2; J: TRBJ2-2; CDR3: ASSWLQGGTGELF
size: NA; V: TRBV2; J: TRBJ2-1; CDR3: ASTPVTDYNEQF
size: NA; V: TRBV15; J: TRBJ2-2; CDR3: ATSRDSGLNTGELF
size: NA; V: TRBV5-5; J: TRBJ1-4; CDR3: ASSVSTGFLGELF
size: few; V: TRBV27; J: TRBJ2-5; CDR3: ASSPLLAGPQETQY
size: few; V: TRBV7-2; J: TRBJ2-3; CDR3: ASKRGGRERDTQY
size: NA; V: TRBV7-2; J: TRBJ2-2; CDR3: ASRLAGGTGELF
size: NA; V: TRBV6-1; J: TRBJ1-5; CDR3: ASSQGARTGTGGYSNQPQH
size: NA; V: TRBV18; J: TRBJ1-1; CDR3: ASSLAGTLGTEAF
size: NA; V: TRBV6-1; J: TRBJ2-7; CDR3: ASRGTGSYEQY
size: few; V: TRBV4-2; J: TRBJ2-3; CDR3: ASSHGTISTDTQY
size: NA; V: TRBV6-6; J: TRBJ1-4; CDR3: ASSWTGQEKLF
size: once; V: TRBV18; J: TRBJ1-2; CDR3: ASSPAGGQGSYGYT
size: NA; V: TRBV20-1; J: TRBJ2-3; CDR3: SARGGERYTWDTQY
size: NA; V: TRBV5-1; J: TRBJ2-2; CDR3: ASSLISGPNTGELF
size: NA; V: TRBV12-3/TRBV12-4; J: TRBJ2-1; CDR3: ASSQSGTSGGEQF
size: few; V: TRBV10-3; J: TRBJ2-1; CDR3: AISDLPLGLFGEQF